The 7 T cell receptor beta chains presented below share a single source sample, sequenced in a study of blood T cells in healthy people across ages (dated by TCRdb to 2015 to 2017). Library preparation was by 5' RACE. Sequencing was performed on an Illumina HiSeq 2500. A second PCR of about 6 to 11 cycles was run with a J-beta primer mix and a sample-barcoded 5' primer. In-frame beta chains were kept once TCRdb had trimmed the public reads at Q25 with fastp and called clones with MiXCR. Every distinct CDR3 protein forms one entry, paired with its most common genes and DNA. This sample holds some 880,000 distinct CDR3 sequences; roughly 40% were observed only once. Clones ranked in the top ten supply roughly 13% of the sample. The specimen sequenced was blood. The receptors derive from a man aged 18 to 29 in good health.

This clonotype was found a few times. CDR3 sequence (DNA): TGTGCCAGCAGCCAAAATTCATGGCTAGCCGGCACCGGGGAGCTGTTTTTT. Translated: CASSQNSWLAGTGELFF. The V call is TRBV12-3 or TRBV12-4, the J call TRBJ2-2; weak D call: TRBD2 (5 bases). Trimming left V 6 bases short and J 4 bases short, with 21 bases between. CDR3 length: 17 residues.

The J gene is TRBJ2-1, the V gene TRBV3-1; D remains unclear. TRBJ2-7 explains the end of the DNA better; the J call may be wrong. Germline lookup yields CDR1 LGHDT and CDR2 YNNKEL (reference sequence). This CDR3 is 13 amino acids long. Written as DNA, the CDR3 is TGTGCCAGCAGCCGACGGACGTACAATGAGCAGTACTTC. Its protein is CASSRRTYNEQYF.

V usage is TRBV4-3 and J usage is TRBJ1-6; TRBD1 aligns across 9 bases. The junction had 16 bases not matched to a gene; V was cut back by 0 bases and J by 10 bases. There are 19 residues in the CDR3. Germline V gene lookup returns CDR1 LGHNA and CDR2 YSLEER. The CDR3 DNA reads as TGCGCCAGCAGCCAAGATGGGGACAGGGCGATACGAGGAAACTCACCCCTCCACTTT. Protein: CASSQDGDRAIRGNSPLHF.

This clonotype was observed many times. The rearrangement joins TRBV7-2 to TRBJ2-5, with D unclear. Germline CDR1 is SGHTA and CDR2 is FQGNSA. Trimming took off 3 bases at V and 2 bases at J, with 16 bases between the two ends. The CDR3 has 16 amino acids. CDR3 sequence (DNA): TGTGCCAGCAGCTTCTACCCGGACCTCCAACAAGAGACCCAGTACTTC. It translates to CASSFYPDLQQETQYF.

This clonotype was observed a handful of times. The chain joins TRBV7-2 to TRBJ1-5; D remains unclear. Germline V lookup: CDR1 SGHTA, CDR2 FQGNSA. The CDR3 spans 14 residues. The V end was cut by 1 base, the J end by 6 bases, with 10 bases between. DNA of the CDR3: TGTGCCAGCAGCTTAGTCCCGGTTGTTCAGCCCCAGCATTTT. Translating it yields CASSLVPVVQPQHF.

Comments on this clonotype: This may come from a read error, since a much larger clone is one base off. This CDR3 reads CTSSYSRSYEQYF. The CDR3 DNA sequence: TGTACCAGCAGTTACTCAAGGAGTTACGAGCAGTACTTC. The chain recombines TRBV6-5 with TRBJ2-5, with no clear D. TRBJ2-7 explains the end of the DNA better; the J call may be wrong. This CDR3 region has 13 residues. The germline V gene encodes CDR1 MNHEY and CDR2 SVGAGI.

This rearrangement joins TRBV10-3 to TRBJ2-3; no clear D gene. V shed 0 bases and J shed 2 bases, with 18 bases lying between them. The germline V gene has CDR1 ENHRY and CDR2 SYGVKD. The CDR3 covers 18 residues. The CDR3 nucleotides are TGTGCCATCAGTGAGTCGACGGCTCCCGAATGGGACACAGATACGCAGTATTTT. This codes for CAISESTAPEWDTDTQYF.